One sample yielded the 8 T cell receptor beta chains listed below, sequenced in a study of shared clonotypes between healthy human individuals. TCRdb keeps only in-frame clones here, not all; method: immunoSEQ multiplex PCR. This sample has 1.6 million or so clones, with around 98.5% found just once. The material sequenced was naive CD4+ T cells sorted from blood. Described subset: CD45RA+ positively selected. The source is a man under 40 in good health.

J is TRBJ2-3 and V is TRBV5-8; D call uncertain. This CDR3 comprises 12 residues. Germline CDR1 SGHTS, CDR2 YDEGEE. Trimming removed 4 bases from V and 5 bases from J, with 8 bases in between. This CDR3 is CASSRTLDTQYF. The CDR3 DNA is TGTGCCAGCAGCCGAACACTAGATACGCAGTATTTT.

This clone appeared a single time. This chain uses TRBV4-1 with TRBJ2-1, with no clear D. CDR3 length: 15 residues. From germline, CDR1 is MGHRA and CDR2 YSYEKL. Trimming took off 4 bases at V and 5 bases at J, with 15 bases between the two ends. Here the CDR3 DNA reads TGCGCCAGCAGCCGCGCAAGGACGGTAAACAATGAGCAGTTCTTC. Translated: CASSRARTVNNEQFF.

Worth noting for this clone: At the DNA level, this CDR3 is encoded by other sequences in the same sample as well. The gene calls are TRBV7-2 and TRBJ2-3; D is undetermined. V lost 0 bases and J 3 bases, leaving 7 bases between the germline ends. Looked up from germline, CDR1 is SGHTA and CDR2 is FQGNSA. This CDR3 contains 14 residues. The CDR3 reads CASSLARSTDTQYF. The CDR3 nucleotides read TGTGCCAGCAGCTTAGCGCGAAGTACAGATACGCAGTATTTT.

The chain has TRBV30 and TRBJ1-5; 7 bases fit TRBD1. The CDR3 spans 14 residues. V trimming: 5 bases; J trimming: 2 bases; junction bases outside the gene matches: 6. Germline assignment: CDR1 GTSNPN and CDR2 SVGIG (reference sequence). The CDR3 coding sequence is TGTGCCTGGGGACCGGGACAGCGCAATCAGCCCCAGCATTTT. Its protein product is CAWGPGQRNQPQHF.

V is TRBV15 and J is TRBJ2-5; D call uncertain. The CDR3 spans 13 residues. V dropped 0 bases and J dropped 2 bases, with 4 bases sitting between them. Germline values: CDR1 LNHNV, CDR2 YYDKDF (reference sequence). The DNA of the CDR3 is TGTGCCACCAGCAGAGAGGGTCAAGAGACCCAGTACTTC. Protein: CATSREGQETQYF.

V gene TRBV5-1 combines with J gene TRBJ1-1; 7 nucleotides align to TRBD1. J lost 6 bases, V lost 4 bases, and 15 bases had no gene match. Germline CDR1 reads SGHRS; CDR2 reads YFSETQ. The CDR3 is made up of 16 amino acids. CDR3 sequence (DNA): TGCGCCAGCAGCCTCGGGACAGATTCCCTTAACGCTGAAGCTTTCTTT. Encoded protein: CASSLGTDSLNAEAFF. Complete variable domain (other parts from reference TRBV5-1 and TRBJ1-1): KAGVTQTPRYLIKTRGQQVTLSCSPISGHRSVSWYQQTPGQGLQFLFEYFSETQRNKGNFPGRFSGRQFSNSRSEMNVSTLELGDSALYLCASSLGTDSLNAEAFFGQGTRLTVV.

The chain combines TRBV7-9 with TRBJ2-5; D is unresolved. Per germline, CDR1 SEHNR and CDR2 FQNEAQ (reference sequence). The CDR3 length is 19 residues. V gave up 1 base and J gave up 5 bases, with 26 bases separating them. CDR3 in DNA: TGTGCCAGCAGCTTAGTGTACGGAGTGACCCTCACAAAAGCGGAGACCCAGTACTTC. Translation: CASSLVYGVTLTKAETQYF.

V usage is TRBV9 and J usage is TRBJ2-3; tentatively, D is TRBD1 or TRBD2 (5 bases each). V was cut by 4 bases and J by 2 bases, with 11 bases left in between. The germline V gene encodes CDR1 SGDLS and CDR2 YYNGEE. This CDR3 comprises 14 residues. The CDR3 DNA is TGTGCCAGCAGCATGGGACCATACACAGATACGCAGTATTTT. Protein: CASSMGPYTDTQYF.